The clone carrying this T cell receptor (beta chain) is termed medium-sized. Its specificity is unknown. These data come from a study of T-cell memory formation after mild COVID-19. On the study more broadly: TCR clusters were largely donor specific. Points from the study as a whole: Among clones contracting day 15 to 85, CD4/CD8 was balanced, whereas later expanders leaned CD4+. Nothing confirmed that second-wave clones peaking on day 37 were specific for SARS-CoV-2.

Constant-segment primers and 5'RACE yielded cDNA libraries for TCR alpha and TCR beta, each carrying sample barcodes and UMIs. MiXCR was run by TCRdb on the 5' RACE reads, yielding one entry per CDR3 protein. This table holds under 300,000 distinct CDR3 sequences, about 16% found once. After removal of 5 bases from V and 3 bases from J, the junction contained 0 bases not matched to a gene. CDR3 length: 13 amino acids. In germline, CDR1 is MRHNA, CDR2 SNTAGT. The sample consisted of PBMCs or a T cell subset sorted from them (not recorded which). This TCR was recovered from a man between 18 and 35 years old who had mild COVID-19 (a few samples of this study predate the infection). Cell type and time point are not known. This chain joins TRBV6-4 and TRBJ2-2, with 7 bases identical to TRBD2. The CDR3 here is CASSSGDTGELFF. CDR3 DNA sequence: TGTGCCAGCAGTAGCGGGGACACCGGGGAGCTGTTTTTT.